This T cell receptor (beta chain) was profiled in a study of T cell responses to AZD1222 COVID-19 vaccine. In regard to this clone: Antigen: not known.

The germline V gene has CDR1 GTSNPN and CDR2 SVGIG (reference sequence). This CDR3 is built from 14 residues. Trimming took 5 bases from V and 3 from J, leaving 16 bases between them. Overall study results and limits: Sampling captured repertoires only after the peak T cell response. Regions 160-218 and 743-854 dominated among vaccine-associated CD4 TCRs spanning spike. Clonal diversity may have been underestimated, and the donors were mostly white British, with more females than males.

Repertoires were generated with immunoSEQ multiplex PCR, while TCRdb's copy carries only in-frame clones and drops some. The sample shows 150,000 or so clones, about nine tenths of them seen only once. This TCR was sampled from an adult in good health. The rearrangement joins TRBV30 to TRBJ1-2, with D possibly matching TRBD1 (5 bases). Sample: peripheral blood, taken on day 0 of AZD1222 vaccination. Written as DNA, the CDR3 is TGTGCCTGGGCTTCGGCAGGGTCGGACTATGGCTACACCTTC. Residues: CAWASAGSDYGYTF.